This record covers a single T cell receptor beta chain. Deep was the level used in running the assay. Profiling relied on immunoSEQ multiplex PCR, and the TCRdb table lists in-frame clones only, not all of them. The sample contains under 550,000 clones, 90% to 97% of which appear only once. The sample comes from a study of shared clonotypes between healthy human individuals. The clonotype was recovered from a woman aged 25 to 39 in good health. Sequenced sample: naive CD4+ T cells sorted from blood. This sample's subset: CD45RA+ positively selected.

The CDR3 nucleotides are TGCGCCAGCAGGGGCCGAGCCCTCACGAACACTGAAGCTTTCTTT. Residues: CASRGRALTNTEAFF. The chain has TRBV10-1 and TRBJ1-1; D not certain. V lost 6 bases to trimming and J lost 1 base, with 15 bases between them. This CDR3 region has 15 residues. Germline V gene sequence: CDR1 WNHNN, CDR2 SYGVQD (reference sequence).